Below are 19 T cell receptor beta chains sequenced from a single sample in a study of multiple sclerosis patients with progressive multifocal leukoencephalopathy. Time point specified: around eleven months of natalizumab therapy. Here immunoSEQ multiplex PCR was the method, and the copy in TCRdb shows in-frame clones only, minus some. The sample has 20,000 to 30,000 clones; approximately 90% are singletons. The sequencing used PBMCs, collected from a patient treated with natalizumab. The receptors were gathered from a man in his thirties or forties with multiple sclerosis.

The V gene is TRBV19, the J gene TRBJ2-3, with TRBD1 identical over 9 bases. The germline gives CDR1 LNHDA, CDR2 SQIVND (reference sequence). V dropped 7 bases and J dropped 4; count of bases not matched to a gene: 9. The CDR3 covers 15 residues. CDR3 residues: CASTPDRGRADTQYF. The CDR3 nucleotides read TGTGCCAGTACACCGGACAGGGGACGGGCAGATACGCAGTATTTT.

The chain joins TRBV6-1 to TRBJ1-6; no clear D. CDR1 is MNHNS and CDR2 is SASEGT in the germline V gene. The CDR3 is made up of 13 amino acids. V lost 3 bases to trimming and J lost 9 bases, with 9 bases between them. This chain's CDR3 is CASSDFVGSPLHF. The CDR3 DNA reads TGTGCCAGCAGTGATTTTGTCGGTTCACCCCTCCACTTT.

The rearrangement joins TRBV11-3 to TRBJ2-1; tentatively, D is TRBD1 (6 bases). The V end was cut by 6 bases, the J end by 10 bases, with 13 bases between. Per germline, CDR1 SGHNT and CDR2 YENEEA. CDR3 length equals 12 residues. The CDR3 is CASSRTQGEQFF. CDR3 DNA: TGTGCCAGCAGTCGGACACAGGGAGAGCAGTTCTTC.

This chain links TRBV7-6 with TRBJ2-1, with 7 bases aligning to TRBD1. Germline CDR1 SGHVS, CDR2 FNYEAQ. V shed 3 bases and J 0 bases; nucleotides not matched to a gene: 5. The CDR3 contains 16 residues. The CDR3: CASSLLQGTSYNEQFF. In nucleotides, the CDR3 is TGTGCCAGCAGCTTGTTACAGGGGACCTCCTACAATGAGCAGTTCTTC.

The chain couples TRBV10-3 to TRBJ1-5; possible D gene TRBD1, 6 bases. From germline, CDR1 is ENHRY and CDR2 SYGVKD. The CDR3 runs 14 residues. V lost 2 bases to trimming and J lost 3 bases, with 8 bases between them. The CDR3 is CAISEGTFNQPQHF. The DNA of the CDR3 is TGTGCCATCAGTGAGGGGACATTCAATCAGCCCCAGCATTTT.

The CDR3 DNA reads TGTGCCAGCAGTCGGGGCGTCCGAGACACTGAAGCTTTCTTT. Translating gives CASSRGVRDTEAFF. This chain connects TRBV25-1 to TRBJ1-1; tentatively, D is TRBD1 (5 bases). Trimming removed 5 bases at V and 3 bases at J, with 13 bases between. CDR1 MGHDK and CDR2 SYGVNS come from the germline V gene. CDR3 size: 14 residues. Full variable domain (remainder filled in from reference TRBV25-1 and TRBJ1-1): EADIYQTPRYLVIGTGKKITLECSQTMGHDKMYWYQQDPGMELHLIHYSYGVNSTEKGDLSSESTVSRIRTEHFPLTLESARPSHTSQYLCASSRGVRDTEAFFGQGTRLTVV.

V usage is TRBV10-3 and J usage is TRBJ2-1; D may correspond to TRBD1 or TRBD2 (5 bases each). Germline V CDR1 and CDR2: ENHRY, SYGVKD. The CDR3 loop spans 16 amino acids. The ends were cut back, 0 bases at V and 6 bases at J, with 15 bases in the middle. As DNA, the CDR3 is TGTGCCATCAGTGAGTCTACGGGGCCTAGGGGCAATGAGCAGTTCTTC. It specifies CAISESTGPRGNEQFF.

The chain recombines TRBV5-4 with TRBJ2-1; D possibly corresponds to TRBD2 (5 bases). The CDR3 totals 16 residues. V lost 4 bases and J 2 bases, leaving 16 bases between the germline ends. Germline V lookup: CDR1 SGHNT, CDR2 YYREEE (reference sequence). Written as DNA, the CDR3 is TGTGCCAGCAGCCCGGACCTAGCATCTACCTACAATGAGCAGTTCTTC. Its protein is CASSPDLASTYNEQFF.

CDR3: CASSLSGSRTDTQYF. The CDR3 bases are TGTGCCAGCAGCTTATCCGGTTCGCGCACAGATACGCAGTATTTT. V gene TRBV7-3 combines with J gene TRBJ2-3; D not certain. Trimming cost V 2 bases and J 1 base, with 10 bases left between them. Germline CDR1 is SGHTA and CDR2 is FQGTGA. This CDR3 has 15 residues.

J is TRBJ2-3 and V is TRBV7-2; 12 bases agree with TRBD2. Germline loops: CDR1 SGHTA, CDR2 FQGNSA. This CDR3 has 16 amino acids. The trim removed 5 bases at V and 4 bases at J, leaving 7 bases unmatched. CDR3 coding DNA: TGTGCCAGCAGCCGACTAGCGGGAGTCCCGGCAGATACGCAGTATTTT. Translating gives CASSRLAGVPADTQYF.

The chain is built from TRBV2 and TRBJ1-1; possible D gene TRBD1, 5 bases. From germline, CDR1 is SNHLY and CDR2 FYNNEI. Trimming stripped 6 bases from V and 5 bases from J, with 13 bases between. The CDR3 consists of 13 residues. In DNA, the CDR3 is TGTGCCAGCAGACTCTACGGGGGTACTGAAGCTTTCTTT. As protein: CASRLYGGTEAFF.

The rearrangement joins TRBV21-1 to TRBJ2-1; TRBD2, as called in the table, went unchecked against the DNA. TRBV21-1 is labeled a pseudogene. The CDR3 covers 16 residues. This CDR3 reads CASSKPVPSSYNEQFF. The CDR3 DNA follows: TGTGCCAGCAGCAAGCCAGTTCCTAGCTCCTACAATGAGCAGTTCTTC.

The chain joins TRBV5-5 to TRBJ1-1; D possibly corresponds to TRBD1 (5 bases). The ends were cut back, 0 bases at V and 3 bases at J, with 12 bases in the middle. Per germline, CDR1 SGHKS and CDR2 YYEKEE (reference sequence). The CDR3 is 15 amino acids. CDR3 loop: CASSLGRVPYTEAFF. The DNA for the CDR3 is TGTGCCAGCAGCTTGGGCAGGGTTCCGTACACTGAAGCTTTCTTT.

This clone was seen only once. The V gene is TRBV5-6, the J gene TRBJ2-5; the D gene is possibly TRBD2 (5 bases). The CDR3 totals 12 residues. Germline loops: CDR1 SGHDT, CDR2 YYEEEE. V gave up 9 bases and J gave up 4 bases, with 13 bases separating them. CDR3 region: CATGSTVETQYF. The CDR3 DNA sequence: TGTGCCACGGGATCCACGGTAGAGACCCAGTACTTC.

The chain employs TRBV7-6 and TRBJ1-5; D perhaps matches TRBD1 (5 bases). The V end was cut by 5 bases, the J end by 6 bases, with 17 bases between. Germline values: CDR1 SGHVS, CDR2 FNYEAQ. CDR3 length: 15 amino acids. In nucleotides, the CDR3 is TGTGCCAGCAGCCAGGTGTTGGGACGGCCTCAGCCCCAGCATTTT. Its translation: CASSQVLGRPQPQHF.

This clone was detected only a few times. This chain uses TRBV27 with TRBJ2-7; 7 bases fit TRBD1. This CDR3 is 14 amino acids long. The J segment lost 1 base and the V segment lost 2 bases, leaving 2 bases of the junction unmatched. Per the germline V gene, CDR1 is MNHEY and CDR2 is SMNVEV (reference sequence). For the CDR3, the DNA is TGTGCCAGCAGTTTAGAGGGGGCATCCTACGAGCAGTACTTC. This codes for CASSLEGASYEQYF.

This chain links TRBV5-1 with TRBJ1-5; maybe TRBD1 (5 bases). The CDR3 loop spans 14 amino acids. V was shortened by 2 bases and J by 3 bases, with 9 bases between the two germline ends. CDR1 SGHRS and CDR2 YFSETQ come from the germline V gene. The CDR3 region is CASSFGGNNQPQHF. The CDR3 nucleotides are TGCGCCAGCAGCTTCGGGGGAAACAATCAGCCCCAGCATTTT.

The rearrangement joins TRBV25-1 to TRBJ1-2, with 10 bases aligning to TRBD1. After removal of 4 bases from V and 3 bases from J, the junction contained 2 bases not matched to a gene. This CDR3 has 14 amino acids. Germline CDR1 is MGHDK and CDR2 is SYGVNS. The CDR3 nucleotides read TGTGCCAGCAGTGGGACAGGGGGGCACTATGGCTACACCTTC. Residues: CASSGTGGHYGYTF.

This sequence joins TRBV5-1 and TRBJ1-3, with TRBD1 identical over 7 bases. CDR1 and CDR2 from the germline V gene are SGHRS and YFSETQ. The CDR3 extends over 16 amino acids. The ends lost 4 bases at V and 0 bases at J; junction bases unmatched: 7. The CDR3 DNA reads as TGCGCCAGCAGCCTGGGACAGTCTTCCTCTGGAAACACCATATATTTT. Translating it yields CASSLGQSSSGNTIYF.